The following is a T cell receptor (beta chain) sequence with its context. This clonotype was seen at least ten times. What this receptor recognizes is not known. No qualities accompany the bases; no much larger clone lies one base away. The sequencing machine was an Illumina HiSeq 1500. Using fastp at Q25 and MiXCR, TCRdb reprocessed the public reads and kept productive beta chains. Rows matching on CDR3 protein sequence are summarized as one entry with the most common DNA and genes. The sample table lists some 350,000 distinct CDR3 sequences, 15% to 20% of them with a count of one. Jointly, the top ten make up roughly 9% of the sample. These data originate in a study of T cell repertoires in cytomegalovirus infection (dated by TCRdb to the late 2010s). With respect to the entire study: Donor HLA type was relevant to the analysis, because carriage of CMV infection together with the matching HLA type was indicated by public TCR beta signatures.

Study-wide conclusions, independent of this receptor: The ex vivo response was dominated by HLA-C-restricted CMV-specific TCR beta clonotypes, and the single most frequent clonotype in two of eight donors was supplied by these HLA-C-restricted clonotypes. Cumulative frequency of public TCR beta family members discriminated carriers of CMV infection plus the relevant HLA type in this cohort and an independent approximately 360-donor cohort.

Measured from the cysteine to the phenylalanine, the CDR3 is 11 residues long. Only the CDR3 portion is preserved as DNA: 33 bases, with reading frame beginning at the first base. A distance of 6 bases separates the germline ends of V and J, which lose 4 bases and 5 bases respectively. CDR1 and CDR2, per the germline V gene, are MDHEN and SYDVKM. The chain links TRBV28 with TRBJ2-7; a confident D gene designation cannot be given. The source material was PBMCs. This TCR was recovered from a human donor in good health (CMV status not recorded). Some clones in this sample may be carry-over from other donors' samples. The CDR3 protein is CASSSEHEQYF. The sequenced DNA: TGTGCCAGCAGTTCAGAGCACGAGCAGTACTTC.